This TCR beta chain was found in a study of cytomegalovirus exposure and HLA in healthy donors. Broader study findings: About 87% or about 30% of the time was how often most TCR beta V segments were productive, according to an earlier analysis. A few CMV-associated chains proved CMV antigen-specific in vitro.

On this clone: Its antigen is as yet unknown.

60 Vbeta and 13 Jbeta primers were used in PCR. Some clones are missing from TCRdb's copy, which holds only in-frame ones; the method was immunoSEQ multiplex PCR. In the table there are about 150,000 clones, about 85% of which are singletons. Trimming took 6 bases from V and 7 from J; bases not matched to a gene: 13. The CDR3 spans 16 residues. Looked up from germline, CDR1 is MDHEN and CDR2 is SYDVKM. J is TRBJ2-7 and V is TRBV28, with 12 bases fitting TRBD1. Sequencing was performed on PBMCs. The clonotype was recovered from a woman aged 18-35 years in good health and CMV-seronegative. The CDR3 DNA follows: TGTGCCAGCAGCTCCCCCGGAGGGACAGGGGGCCTGGAGCAGTACTTC. It specifies CASSSPGGTGGLEQYF.